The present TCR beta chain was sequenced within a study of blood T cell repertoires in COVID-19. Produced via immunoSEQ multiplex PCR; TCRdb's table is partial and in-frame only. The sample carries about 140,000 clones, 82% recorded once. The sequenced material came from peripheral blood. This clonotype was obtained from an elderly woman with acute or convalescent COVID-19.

DNA for the CDR3: TGTGCCAGCAGCTTGTTACCGGGACTCCCTATGAATGAGCAGTTCTTC. Residues: CASSLLPGLPMNEQFF. The chain links TRBV11-2 to TRBJ2-1; TRBD2 might be the D (6 bases). The V end was cut by 3 bases, the J end by 7 bases, with 19 bases between. From germline, CDR1 is SGHAT and CDR2 FQNNGV. CDR3 length equals 16 residues.